The 5 T cell receptor beta chains presented below share a single source sample, sequenced in a study of cytomegalovirus exposure and HLA in healthy donors. Both 60 Vbeta primers and 13 Jbeta primers went into the PCR. Clones were sequenced by immunoSEQ multiplex PCR, and TCRdb holds only the in-frame ones, with some missing. The top ten clones hold 1.3% to 1.5% of a sample with 170,000 or so clones, about three quarters of them seen once. The sequencing input was PBMCs. The receptors come from a woman aged 25 to 45 in good health and CMV-seronegative.

In its sample, this clone was seen once. The chain carries TRBV2 and TRBJ1-4; unclear D gene. From germline, CDR1 is SNHLY and CDR2 FYNNEI. Trimming cost V 1 base and J 7 bases, with 7 bases left between them. The CDR3 runs 13 residues. Here the CDR3 DNA reads TGTGCCAGCAGTGAAGACTGGTTTGAAAAACTGTTTTTT. Encoded protein: CASSEDWFEKLFF.

The rearrangement uses TRBV9 and TRBJ2-1, with a possible D match to TRBD2 (7 bases). Trimming removed 0 bases from V and 4 bases from J, with 11 bases in between. Germline CDR1 SGDLS, CDR2 YYNGEE. There are 15 residues in the CDR3. CDR3 bases: TGTGCCAGCAGCGTAGAGGGGGGGATATACAATGAGCAGTTCTTC. This translates into CASSVEGGIYNEQFF.

DNA of the CDR3: TGTGCCAGCAGCTCGGAGCGGAGCTCCTATAATTCACCCCTCCACTTT. Residues: CASSSERSSYNSPLHF. The chain has TRBV7-2 and TRBJ1-6; D is unclear. Germline V lookup: CDR1 SGHTA, CDR2 FQGNSA. Trimming pared 4 bases from V and 0 bases from J, leaving 10 bases between. The CDR3 is made up of 16 amino acids.

This clone was observed a handful of times. The rearrangement joins TRBV5-4 to TRBJ2-2; no clear D gene. The V and J ends lost 0 bases and 3 bases respectively, with 6 bases between them. The CDR3 is 14 residues long. Germline CDR1 and CDR2: SGHNT and YYREEE (reference sequence). CDR3 sequence: CASSLGQDTGELFF. CDR3 nucleotides: TGTGCCAGCAGCTTGGGGCAGGACACCGGGGAGCTGTTTTTT.

The J gene is TRBJ1-1, the V gene TRBV29-1, with D unclear. This CDR3 has 11 residues. V lost 7 bases and J lost 5, with 11 bases in between. Germline CDR1 and CDR2: SQVTM and ANQGSEA. Here the CDR3 reads CSARTGTEAFF. CDR3 nucleotides: TGCAGCGCCCGGACGGGAACTGAAGCTTTCTTT.